Listed here are 13 T cell receptor beta chains from one sample, sequenced in a study of OX40 agonist ivuxolimab in advanced cancers. The data were produced by immunoSEQ multiplex PCR, yet TCRdb's version contains in-frame clones alone and is incomplete. This table has 45,000 to 60,000 clones, roughly nine tenths appearing once. Sequencing used CD4+ or CD8+ T cells sorted from blood, obtained in a trial of the OX40 agonist ivuxolimab. All receptors come from an adult with an advanced solid tumor such as melanoma, head and neck, liver or kidney cancer.

This chain links TRBV5-1 with TRBJ2-2; no firm D call. Trimming left V 4 bases short and J 2 bases short, with 6 bases between. This CDR3 spans 13 amino acids. Germline V gene lookup returns CDR1 SGHRS and CDR2 YFSETQ. This CDR3 is CASSGVNTGELFF. The CDR3 nucleotides are TGCGCCAGCAGCGGGGTCAACACCGGGGAGCTGTTTTTT.

This chain uses TRBV5-1 with TRBJ1-6; TRBD1 agrees at 7 bases. CDR1 and CDR2 (germline): SGHRS, YFSETQ. The length of the CDR3 is 17 residues. V lost 0 bases and J lost 5; bases outside the gene matches: 8. The CDR3 bases are TGCGCCAGCAGCTTGGGCCAGGGGGGCCAGGATAATTCACCCCTCCACTTT. This codes for CASSLGQGGQDNSPLHF.

The V call is TRBV19, the J call TRBJ1-6; 9 bases are a match to TRBD1. J was trimmed by 6 bases and V by 7 bases; bases with no gene match: 4. The CDR3 sequence is 14 residues long. CDR1 is LNHDA and CDR2 is SQIVND in the germline V gene (reference sequence). The CDR3 region is CASKQGQGNSPLHF. CDR3 coding DNA: TGTGCCAGTAAACAGGGACAGGGTAATTCACCCCTCCACTTT.

This sequence joins TRBV18 and TRBJ1-1; D is unresolved. Trimming removed 4 bases at V and 5 bases at J, with 14 bases between. The CDR3 sequence is 14 residues long. The germline V gene encodes CDR1 KGHSH and CDR2 LQKENI. CDR3 region: CASSQAGEGTEAFF. In DNA form, the CDR3 reads TGTGCCAGCTCACAAGCGGGCGAAGGAACTGAAGCTTTCTTT.

V and J are TRBV5-4 and TRBJ2-5; weak D call: TRBD2 (6 bases). There are 13 residues in the CDR3. The germline gives CDR1 SGHNT, CDR2 YYREEE (reference sequence). Trimming shortened V by 1 base and J by 4 bases, and 8 bases separated the two germline ends. The DNA of the CDR3 is TGTGCCAGCAGCTTGCTGGAGGGAGAGACCCAGTACTTC. Its translation: CASSLLEGETQYF.

The rearrangement links TRBV4-1 to TRBJ2-2; TRBD1 is a possible D gene (6 bases). The CDR3 runs 15 residues. From germline, CDR1 is MGHRA and CDR2 YSYEKL. V was cut by 4 bases and J by 6 bases, with 15 bases left in between. The CDR3 region has the DNA TGCGCCAGCAGCCGGGCCCAGGGGTGGCCCGGGGAGCTGTTTTTT. Its translation: CASSRAQGWPGELFF.

As to this clone: Other DNA sequences in the sample encode the same CDR3. The CDR3 spells CASSRNYEQYF. CDR3 nucleotides: TGTGCCAGCAGCCGAAACTACGAGCAGTACTTC. The chain joins TRBV5-6 to TRBJ2-7; D ambiguous. Looked up from germline, CDR1 is SGHDT and CDR2 is YYEEEE. The length of the CDR3 is 11 residues. V dropped 4 bases and J dropped 3 bases, with 5 bases sitting between them.

V gene TRBV6-6 combines with J gene TRBJ2-7; D uncertain. V gave up 8 bases and J gave up 6 bases, with 11 bases separating them. The CDR3 runs 11 residues. Germline V gene data show CDR1 as MNHNY and CDR2 as SVGAGI (reference sequence). CDR3 DNA sequence: TGTGCCAGCGAGTATCGGAGCGAGCAGTACTTC. Its protein product is CASEYRSEQYF.

The chain carries TRBV11-2 and TRBJ1-1, with unresolved D. Trimming left V 2 bases short and J 6 bases short, with 10 bases between. The length of the CDR3 is 13 residues. The germline V gene has CDR1 SGHAT and CDR2 FQNNGV. CDR3 bases: TGTGCCAGCAGCTTAAACGTCGGGCCTGAAGCTTTCTTT. It specifies CASSLNVGPEAFF.

CDR3 amino acids: CATSRSGRGGPDTQYF. In DNA form, the CDR3 reads TGTGCCACCAGCAGATCTGGGAGGGGGGGACCAGATACGCAGTATTTT. The rearrangement uses TRBV15 and TRBJ2-3; tentative D call: TRBD2 (7 bases). V was cut by 2 bases and J by 4 bases, with 16 bases left in between. There are 16 residues in the CDR3. Germline assignment: CDR1 LNHNV and CDR2 YYDKDF (reference sequence). Together with reference TRBV15 and TRBJ2-3, the CDR3 gives the full variable domain: DAMVIQNPRYQVTQFGKPVTLSCSQTLNHNVMYWYQQKSSQAPKLLFHYYDKDFNNEADTPDNFQSRRPNTSFCFLDIRSPGLGDTAMYLCATSRSGRGGPDTQYFGPGTRLTVL.

The rearrangement joins TRBV29-1 to TRBJ2-5; possible D gene TRBD1, 5 bases. Per the germline V gene, CDR1 is SQVTM and CDR2 is ANQGSEA. V gave up 1 base and J gave up 4 bases, with 10 bases separating them. The CDR3 runs to 13 residues. CDR3 nucleotides: TGCAGCGTTGAAGCGGGTAGGGGAGAGACCCAGTACTTC. This sequence encodes CSVEAGRGETQYF.

The chain combines TRBV6-5 with TRBJ1-5, with D uncertain. Germline-derived CDR1 and CDR2 are MNHEY and SVGAGI. Between the trimmed V and J ends, which lost 0 bases and 0 bases, there was a span of 6 bases. This CDR3 contains 15 residues. CDR3 nucleotide sequence: TGTGCCAGCAGTTACTCGAGGTATAGCAATCAGCCCCAGCATTTT. Translation: CASSYSRYSNQPQHF.

This chain joins TRBV2 and TRBJ2-5, with D hard to call. Trimming took 6 bases from V and 2 from J, leaving 10 bases between them. This CDR3 comprises 13 residues. CDR1 SNHLY and CDR2 FYNNEI come from the germline V gene. CDR3 DNA sequence: TGTGCCAGCAGAATCGATTATCAAGAGACCCAGTACTTC. It yields the protein CASRIDYQETQYF. The full variable domain, completed using reference TRBV2 and TRBJ2-5, is EPEVTQTPSHQVTQMGQEVILRCVPISNHLYFYWYRQILGQKVEFLVSFYNNEISEKSEIFDDQFSVERPDGSNFTLKIRSTKLEDSAMYFCASRIDYQETQYFGPGTRLLVL.